A selection of T cell receptor beta chains follows, all from one sample in a study of beta chain features in type 1 diabetes. Generated by immunoSEQ multiplex PCR, the TCRdb table keeps only in-frame clones and is missing some. The repertoire holds just over 600,000 clones, less than 20% seen once, with approximately 0.087% in the top ten. The sequencing sample was made of naive CD4+ T cells from blood. The receptor set was obtained from a young man in good health. The conserved cysteine and the conserved F or W are not part of the CDR3 here. Only some rows state a clone size, as once, few, many or a class for expanded clones.

clone size: few; V gene: TRBV4-2; CDR3 protein: SSSRAGQLEAF
clone size: few; V gene: TRBV13; CDR3 protein: ASSRLSGRNEQF
clone size: few; V gene: TRBV9; CDR3 protein: ASSVEGRNSPLH
clone size: few; V gene: TRBV6-6; CDR3 protein: ASSYSQFAQPQH
clone size: NA; V gene: TRBV6-5; CDR3 protein: ASSSRVSNEKLF
clone size: NA; V gene: TRBV30; CDR3 protein: AWSPGGASNQPQH
clone size: NA; V gene: TRBV28; CDR3 protein: ASSLAGTAGELF
clone size: few; V gene: TRBV7-3; CDR3 protein: ASSRTAYYGYT
clone size: NA; V gene: TRBV15; CDR3 protein: ATSRGSLGGTGYT
clone size: NA; V gene: TRBV13; CDR3 protein: ASSLDAGGQSYEQY
clone size: few; V gene: TRBV19; CDR3 protein: ASSIDRGVSKNIQY
clone size: NA; V gene: TRBV5-1; CDR3 protein: ASSLVSGTEAF
clone size: many; V gene: TRBV21-1; CDR3 protein: ASRQTVKNIQY
clone size: NA; V gene: TRBV11-3; CDR3 protein: ASSLDTGTGNIQY
clone size: few; V gene: TRBV11-2; CDR3 protein: ASSPPGGGQGYEQF
clone size: NA; V gene: TRBV19; CDR3 protein: ASKGRNTGELF
clone size: few; V gene: TRBV29-1; CDR3 protein: SVEVLAGQETQY
clone size: once; V gene: TRBV7-9; CDR3 protein: ASSLSSGVGETQY
clone size: NA; V gene: TRBV7-2; CDR3 protein: ASSPQVREVGDTQY
clone size: NA; V gene: TRBV5-4; CDR3 protein: ASSLPSSGTTYEQY
clone size: few; V gene: TRBV16; CDR3 protein: ASSPRGAGGTGNTIY
clone size: NA; V gene: TRBV19; CDR3 protein: ASSILVSGANVLT
clone size: few; V gene: TRBV13; CDR3 protein: ASRPLGLVTGELF
clone size: few; V gene: TRBV30; CDR3 protein: AWSFMLANEKLF
clone size: NA; V gene: TRBV18; CDR3 protein: ASSPSLVNTGELF
clone size: NA; V gene: TRBV2; CDR3 protein: ASSKNGRETQY
clone size: few; V gene: TRBV30; CDR3 protein: AWTTGLAGVYNEQF
clone size: NA; V gene: TRBV18; CDR3 protein: ASSPYRANTEAF
clone size: NA; V gene: TRBV4-3; CDR3 protein: ASSLSAGFDEAF
clone size: few; V gene: TRBV5-1; CDR3 protein: ASSYRPGTGTYNEQF
clone size: once; V gene: TRBV6-5; CDR3 protein: ASSSQTGGVEKLF
clone size: NA; V gene: TRBV6-6; CDR3 protein: ASSYERQGNQPQH
clone size: NA; V gene: TRBV9; CDR3 protein: ASSPSGQGNTIY
clone size: few; V gene: TRBV9; CDR3 protein: ASSPVGGEQY
clone size: NA; V gene: TRBV7-7; CDR3 protein: ASSALGRREETQY
clone size: few; V gene: TRBV7-2; CDR3 protein: ASSPRLAGEAKTQY
clone size: few; V gene: TRBV4-1; CDR3 protein: ASHTDRGQGGYT
clone size: few; V gene: TRBV7-2; CDR3 protein: ASSPRTSGVVGTDTQY
clone size: NA; V gene: TRBV4-3; CDR3 protein: ASSPRAGAGETQY
clone size: few; V gene: TRBV10-3; CDR3 protein: AISKNDYEQY
clone size: NA; V gene: TRBV9; CDR3 protein: ASSGTGFTEAF
clone size: NA; V gene: TRBV5-1; CDR3 protein: ASSLPGLAITDTQY
clone size: few; V gene: TRBV29-1; CDR3 protein: SVVMENYGYT
clone size: NA; V gene: TRBV19; CDR3 protein: ASSQTGIVYEQY
clone size: few; V gene: TRBV7-2; CDR3 protein: ASSLGQGSFTQY
clone size: few; V gene: TRBV7-9; CDR3 protein: ASSFSHIDNYGYT
clone size: NA; V gene: TRBV7-3; CDR3 protein: ASSLSEAADQY
clone size: few; V gene: TRBV5-4; CDR3 protein: ASSLTLGSGRYNEQF
clone size: NA; V gene: TRBV27; CDR3 protein: ASSLSGQGSYEQY
clone size: few; V gene: TRBV15; CDR3 protein: ATSRGGRRDRGPRSYT
clone size: NA; V gene: TRBV14; CDR3 protein: ASSRTETVKSDYGYT
clone size: NA; V gene: TRBV5-1; CDR3 protein: ASSFGAVTNEKLF
clone size: NA; V gene: TRBV18; CDR3 protein: ASSPQGSGEKLF
clone size: NA; V gene: TRBV7-3; CDR3 protein: ASGPSGGFQY